The present entry profiles one T cell receptor beta chain with its context. Its target antigen remains unknown. Per-nucleotide qualities are absent, and no much larger clonotype sits a single base away. One collaborating source in Seattle enrolled patients while the patients were actively infected and followed the patients over time throughout the course of disease. Each collaborating institution followed its own protocols to collect whole blood in K2EDTA tubes. For TCRbeta analysis, collaborators shipped samples as frozen whole blood, isolated PBMCs, or DNA extracted from either of those sample types. The CDR3 holds 11 amino acids from the cysteine to the phenylalanine. The read is trimmed to its CDR3 DNA, 33 bases read in frame from base 1. V and J lose 4 bases and 3 bases, and a span of 7 bases separates them. CDR1 and CDR2, per the germline V gene (reference sequence), are GTSNPN and SVGIG. TCRbeta CDR3 regions were amplified from genomic DNA by means of the immunoSEQ Assay, a bias-controlled multiplex PCR. Under the source paper's analysis protocol: Within the assay, amplification of reference gene primers was used to estimate how many nucleated cells each sample contained. Sequence reads were collapsed and filtered to measure the absolute abundance of every unique TCRbeta CDR3 rearrangement. Productive Simpson clonality was computed per sample as the square root of Simpson's diversity index over productive rearrangements. TCRdb stores this immuneACCESS table with in-frame sequences only. Part of the clones is absent; in the studies checked, under half of the shortfall reflects unresolved V genes, and no reason is known for the rest. That table supplies the V and J calls and clone size; D and trimming were determined from the DNA. This sample has fewer than 650,000 clones in its table, and about 89% of those were observed once. The ten largest clonotypes hold roughly 8% of the sample.

This sample was included in a study of blood T cell repertoires in COVID-19 (dated by TCRdb to about 2020). Describing the broader study: Collaborator samples came from the United States, Italy and Spain and covered acute and convalescent phases of COVID-19. The prospective study material was composed of cDNA or gDNA derived from T cells, B-cell-depleted T cells, or PBMCs. The dataset comprised deeply sampled blood TCRbeta repertoires from subjects exposed to, actively infected with, or recovered from COVID-19. A freely available public database, intended as a resource for researchers studying the immune response to SARS-CoV-2, is where the repertoires were released. Samples were obtained from the ongoing ImmuneRACE study (first 160 participants) and from over 1,000 subjects provided by 6 global collaborators. The sample metadata nearly always contained a de-identified subject ID, COVID-19 status, age in years and sex. HLA class I and class II types, where available, came from metadata supplied by the sample provider rather than from assay-based typing. The investigation overall reported the following: How much clinical and demographic metadata was included differed by source and by participant, and the metadata was provided uncurated.

The TCR comes from a woman aged 45-65 years with COVID-19, enrolled during active disease. Sequenced material: peripheral blood. The chain is made from TRBV30 and TRBJ2-7; the D gene cannot be named for sure. CDR3 loop: CAWMQDYEQYF. The DNA reads TGTGCCTGGATGCAGGACTACGAGCAGTACTTC. Beyond the CDR3, the reference TRBV30 and TRBJ2-7 genes provide the residues; the full variable domain reads: SQTIHQWPATLVQPVGSPLSLECTVEGTSNPNLYWYRQAAGRGLQLLFYSVGIGQISSEVPQNLSASRPQDRQFILSSKKLLLSDSGFYLCAWMQDYEQYFGPGTRLTVT.